Here is one T cell receptor (beta chain) with its context. The CDR3 spans 14 residues. Germline assignment: CDR1 SNHLY and CDR2 FYNNEI. Germline trimming cut 4 bases from V and 5 bases from J; bases unmatched to any gene: 0. The data are from a study of blood T cell repertoires in COVID-19. Enrollees, about 18 to 89 years old, lived in about two dozen US areas. Participants reported their clinical history, and cohort assignment relied on those reports. Cohort 3 recovery required two negative PCRs, clearance, or symptom resolution. Clones were read by immunoSEQ multiplex PCR, and TCRdb kept only the in-frame ones, dropping some. Altogether 300,000 or so clones are present, roughly nine tenths being singletons, with the ten largest covering more than 0.9%.

The sample was PBMCs or T cells enriched from blood (not recorded which). The sequence derives from a woman under 40 who had recovered from COVID-19. V gene TRBV2 combines with J gene TRBJ2-2; 11 bases are a match to TRBD2. DNA of the CDR3: TGTGCCAGCAGTGGACTAGCGGGGACCGGGGAGCTGTTTTTT. It specifies CASSGLAGTGELFF.